This TCR beta chain was identified in a study of blood T cell repertoires in COVID-19. Study background: The United States, Italy and Spain provided the acute and convalescent COVID-19 samples. T cells, B-cell-depleted T cells, or PBMCs supplied cDNA or gDNA.

Source study methods: Quantification of nucleated cells was approximated via reference gene primer amplification. Method: immunoSEQ multiplex PCR; TCRdb's copy keeps in-frame clones and lacks some. V and J calls and clone size are given by that table; D and trimming were obtained from the DNA. This sample has about 400,000 clones; around 88% occur once, and the top ten carry about 4.3%. The CDR3 sequence is 22 residues long. Germline CDR1 is MGHRA and CDR2 is YSYEKL. V lost 0 bases and J lost 3; bases outside the gene matches: 24. The V and J genes are TRBV4-1 and TRBJ1-1; 8 bases line up with TRBD1. Material: peripheral blood. This sequence originates from a woman in her twenties or thirties with acute or convalescent COVID-19. The CDR3 loop is CASSQDRAPGLTGALSDTEAFF. The DNA of the CDR3 is TGCGCCAGCAGCCAAGATCGGGCACCGGGGCTGACAGGGGCGCTGAGTGACACTGAAGCTTTCTTT.